Described below is a single TCR beta chain sequence and its context. This clone came up a few times. No cognate antigen has been identified for it. No much larger clone is present one base from it, and per-base qualities are unavailable. Within the sample, other DNA sequences also encode this same CDR3. TCRbeta CDR3 regions were amplified from genomic DNA using the immunoSEQ Assay, a bias-controlled multiplex PCR. Processing in the source paper ran as follows. Nucleated cell counts per sample were estimated from amplification of reference gene primers within the assay. To quantify the absolute abundance of each unique TCRbeta CDR3 rearrangement, sequence reads were collapsed and filtered. For each sample, productive Simpson clonality was calculated as the square root of Simpson's diversity index over productive rearrangements. TCRdb carries this immuneACCESS record with in-frame sequences only. Its versions omit some clonotypes, under half of them owing to an unresolved V gene in the studies checked, with the rest unexplained. D and trimming come from the DNA, and the V and J calls and clone size come from that table. Within this sample are 150,000 or so clones, with about 88% of them counted one time only. The ten biggest clones cover 18% of the sample.

Whole blood was collected in K2EDTA tubes by collaborating institutions according to the institutions' own protocols. For TCRbeta analysis, collaborators shipped samples as frozen whole blood, isolated PBMCs, or DNA extracted from either of those sample types. This record belongs to a study of blood T cell repertoires in COVID-19 (dated by TCRdb to about 2020). Background on the whole study: Samples from collaborators originated in the United States, Italy and Spain and spanned both the acute and convalescent phases of COVID-19. The material from the prospective study consisted of cDNA or gDNA derived from T cells, B-cell-depleted T cells, or PBMCs. Deeply sampled blood TCRbeta repertoires from subjects exposed to, actively infected with, or recovered from COVID-19 were included in the dataset. The repertoires were released in a freely available public database intended as a resource for research on the immune response to SARS-CoV-2. Samples came from the ongoing ImmuneRACE study (first 160 participants) plus 1,254 subjects from 6 global collaborators. Sample metadata almost always included a de-identified subject ID, COVID-19 status, age in years and sex. Where available, HLA class I and class II types were obtained from metadata supplied by the sample provider rather than from assay-based typing.

The V and J ends are trimmed by 2 bases and 0 bases, leaving 6 bases between them. From its cysteine to its phenylalanine, the CDR3 spans 14 amino acids. Here the CDR3 DNA is all that survives: 42 bases in frame from base 1. For CDR1 and CDR2, the germline V gene lists SGHRS and YFSETQ. The study at large found these results: The amount of clinical and demographic metadata varied by source and participant and was provided uncurated.

The sequenced sample was peripheral blood. The rearranged segments are TRBV5-1 and TRBJ1-3; the D region possibly corresponds to TRBD1 (5 bases align). This TCR came from a man in his sixties with active or convalescent COVID-19. The nucleotides read TGCGCCAGCAGCTTTGACAGCTCTGGAAACACCATATATTTT. Its protein product is CASSFDSSGNTIYF.